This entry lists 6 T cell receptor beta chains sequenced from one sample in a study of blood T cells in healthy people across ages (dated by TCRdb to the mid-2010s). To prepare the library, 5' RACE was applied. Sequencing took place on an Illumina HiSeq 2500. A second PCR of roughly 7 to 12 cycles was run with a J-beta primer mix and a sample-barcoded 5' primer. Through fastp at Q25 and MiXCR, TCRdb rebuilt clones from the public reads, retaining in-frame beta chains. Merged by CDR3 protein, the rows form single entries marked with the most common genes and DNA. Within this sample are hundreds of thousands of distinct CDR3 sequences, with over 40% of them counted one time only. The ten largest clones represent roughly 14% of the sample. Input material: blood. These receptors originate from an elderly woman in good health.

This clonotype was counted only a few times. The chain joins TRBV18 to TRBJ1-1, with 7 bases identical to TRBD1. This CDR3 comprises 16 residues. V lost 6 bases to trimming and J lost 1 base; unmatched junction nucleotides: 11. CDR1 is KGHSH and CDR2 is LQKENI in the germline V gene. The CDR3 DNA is TGTGCCAGCTCGCCCCAGACAGGGAGGGGGAACACTGAAGCTTTCTTT. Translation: CASSPQTGRGNTEAFF.

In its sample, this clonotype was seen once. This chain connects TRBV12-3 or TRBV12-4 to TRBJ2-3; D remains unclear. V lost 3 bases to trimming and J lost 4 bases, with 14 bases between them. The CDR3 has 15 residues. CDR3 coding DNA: TGTGCCAGCAGTTTGGGGTGGGGTTTTTCAGATACGCAGTATTTT. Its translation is CASSLGWGFSDTQYF.

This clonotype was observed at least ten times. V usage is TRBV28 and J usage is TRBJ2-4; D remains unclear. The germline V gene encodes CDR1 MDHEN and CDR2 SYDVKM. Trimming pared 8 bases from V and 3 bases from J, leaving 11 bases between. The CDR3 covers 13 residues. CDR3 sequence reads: CASCTPVKNIQYF. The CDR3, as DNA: TGTGCCAGCTGTACACCCGTCAAAAACATTCAGTACTTC.

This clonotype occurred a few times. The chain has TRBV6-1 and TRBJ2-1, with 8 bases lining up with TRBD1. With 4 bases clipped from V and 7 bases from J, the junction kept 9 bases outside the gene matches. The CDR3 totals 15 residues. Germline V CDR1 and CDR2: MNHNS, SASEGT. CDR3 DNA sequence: TGTGCCAGCAGTGCCCCGCGGACAGGGTTAAATGAGCAGTTCTTC. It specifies CASSAPRTGLNEQFF.

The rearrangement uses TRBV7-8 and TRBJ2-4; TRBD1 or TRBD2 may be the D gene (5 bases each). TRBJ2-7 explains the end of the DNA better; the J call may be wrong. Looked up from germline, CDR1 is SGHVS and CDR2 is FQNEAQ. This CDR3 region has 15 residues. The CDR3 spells CASRQDPGTRYEQYF. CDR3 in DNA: TGTGCCAGCAGGCAAGACCCGGGGACCCGCTACGAGCAGTACTTC.

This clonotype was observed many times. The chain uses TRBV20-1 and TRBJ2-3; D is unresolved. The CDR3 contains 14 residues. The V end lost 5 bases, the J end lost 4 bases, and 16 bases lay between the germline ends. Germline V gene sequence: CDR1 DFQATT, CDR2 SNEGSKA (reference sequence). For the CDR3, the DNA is TGCAGTGCTCCCCAACCCCCCAGGTCAGATACGCAGTATTTT. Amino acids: CSAPQPPRSDTQYF.